A selection of T cell receptor beta chains follows, all from one sample in a study of blood T cells in healthy people across ages. TCRdb re-called the 5' RACE reads with MiXCR, one entry per CDR3 protein. Of around 650,000 distinct CDR3 sequences detected, about 34% appear once; the ten largest clones hold roughly 14%. Sequences were obtained from blood. These receptors all come from a woman of 80 years or more in good health. Both conserved end residues are part of each CDR3. The D gene is left open where the match is weak. The size field is filled for only some rows; it gives once, few, many or a size class.

DNA	CDR3	J	D	V	size
TGCAGTGCGAGCCCCCCGAGGCGGGCCTACGAGCAGTACTTC	CSASPPRRAYEQYF	TRBJ2-7	NA	TRBV20-1	NA
TGTGCCAGCAGCCTGGAGGGCCCCTATGGCTACACCTTC	CASSLEGPYGYTF	TRBJ1-2	NA	TRBV3-1	few
TGTGCCAGCAGCGACCGCGGAGACTACGAGCAGTACTTC	CASSDRGDYEQYF	TRBJ2-7	NA	TRBV11-2	once
TGTGCCAGCACTGGGAGCTCCTACAATGAGCAGTACTTC	CASTGSSYNEQYF	TRBJ2-7	NA	TRBV12-3/TRBV12-4	NA
TGTGCCAGCAGCAAAGCGGGCAGGAGACACAATGAGCAGTTCTTC	CASSKAGRRHNEQFF	TRBJ2-1	NA	TRBV21-1	many
TGTGCCATCAGTGGTGGAGGTCCAACGCCCCTCTTGAGCAATGAGCAGTTCTTC	CAISGGGPTPLLSNEQFF	TRBJ2-1	NA	TRBV10-3	NA
TGTGCCAGCAAAAGGGAGGCAGTGAACACTGAAGCTTTCTTT	CASKREAVNTEAFF	TRBJ1-1	NA	TRBV7-2	NA
TGTGCCAGCAGCCCTTACCCGGACAGGGGTGATACGCAGTATTTT	CASSPYPDRGDTQYF	TRBJ2-3	TRBD1	TRBV7-3	many
TGTGCCAGCAGCGCGCAATCGGGACTAGCGCTGTATGAGCAGTACTTC	CASSAQSGLALYEQYF	TRBJ2-7	TRBD2	TRBV7-9	many
TGTGCCATCAAGGGGGACACCCCAACAGATACGCAGTATTTT	CAIKGDTPTDTQYF	TRBJ2-3	NA	TRBV10-3	many
TGTGCCAGCAGCCCCCAGGGGATGAACACTGAAGCTTTCTTT	CASSPQGMNTEAFF	TRBJ1-1	NA	TRBV7-9	NA
TGTGCCAGCAGCCGATCTCTGGGTATGGTAACCAAAAACATTCAGTACTTC	CASSRSLGMVTKNIQYF	TRBJ2-4	NA	TRBV7-6	many
TGTGCCAGTAGTATTAAGCTAACGACAGATACGCAGTATTTT	CASSIKLTTDTQYF	TRBJ2-3	NA	TRBV19	many
TGTGCCACCAGTGAGCGCGGGAGCTCCTACAATGAGCAGTTCTTC	CATSERGSSYNEQFF	TRBJ2-1	TRBD2	TRBV24-1	NA
TGTGCCAGCAGACAAGACTTTGCCTCTAGCACAGATACGCAGTATTTT	CASRQDFASSTDTQYF	TRBJ2-3	NA	TRBV6-2/TRBV6-3	many
TGTGCCAGCAGCTTAGTTTATCAGGGGAGCGAGACCCAGTACTTC	CASSLVYQGSETQYF	TRBJ2-5	NA	TRBV7-2	NA
TGTGCCAGCAGTTACTTAAGGGGGCGTACCTCTGGGGCCAACGTCCTGACTTTC	CASSYLRGRTSGANVLTF	TRBJ2-6	TRBD1	TRBV6-5	few
TGTGCCAGCAGCCCCGGCGGGGGGCTAGAAAAACTGTTTTTT	CASSPGGGLEKLFF	TRBJ1-4	NA	TRBV5-8	NA
TGTGCCAGCAGTCTGGTAAGGGGGCAAAGTGAAAAACTGTTTTTT	CASSLVRGQSEKLFF	TRBJ1-4	TRBD1	TRBV6-5	few
TGTGCCAGCAGCGCCGGGACTACCTACGAGCAGTACTTC	CASSAGTTYEQYF	TRBJ2-7	TRBD2	TRBV9	many
TGTGCCAGCAGCCCGAGGACAAGAAGCTACGAGCAGTACTTC	CASSPRTRSYEQYF	TRBJ2-7	NA	TRBV9	many
TGTGCCAGCAGTGAGGGAAGCTCCTACAATGAGCAGTTCTTC	CASSEGSSYNEQFF	TRBJ2-1	NA	TRBV6-5	NA
TGTGCCAGCAGTTACCGGGGGGTCGGGGAGCTGTTTTTT	CASSYRGVGELFF	TRBJ2-2	TRBD2	TRBV6-2/TRBV6-3	many